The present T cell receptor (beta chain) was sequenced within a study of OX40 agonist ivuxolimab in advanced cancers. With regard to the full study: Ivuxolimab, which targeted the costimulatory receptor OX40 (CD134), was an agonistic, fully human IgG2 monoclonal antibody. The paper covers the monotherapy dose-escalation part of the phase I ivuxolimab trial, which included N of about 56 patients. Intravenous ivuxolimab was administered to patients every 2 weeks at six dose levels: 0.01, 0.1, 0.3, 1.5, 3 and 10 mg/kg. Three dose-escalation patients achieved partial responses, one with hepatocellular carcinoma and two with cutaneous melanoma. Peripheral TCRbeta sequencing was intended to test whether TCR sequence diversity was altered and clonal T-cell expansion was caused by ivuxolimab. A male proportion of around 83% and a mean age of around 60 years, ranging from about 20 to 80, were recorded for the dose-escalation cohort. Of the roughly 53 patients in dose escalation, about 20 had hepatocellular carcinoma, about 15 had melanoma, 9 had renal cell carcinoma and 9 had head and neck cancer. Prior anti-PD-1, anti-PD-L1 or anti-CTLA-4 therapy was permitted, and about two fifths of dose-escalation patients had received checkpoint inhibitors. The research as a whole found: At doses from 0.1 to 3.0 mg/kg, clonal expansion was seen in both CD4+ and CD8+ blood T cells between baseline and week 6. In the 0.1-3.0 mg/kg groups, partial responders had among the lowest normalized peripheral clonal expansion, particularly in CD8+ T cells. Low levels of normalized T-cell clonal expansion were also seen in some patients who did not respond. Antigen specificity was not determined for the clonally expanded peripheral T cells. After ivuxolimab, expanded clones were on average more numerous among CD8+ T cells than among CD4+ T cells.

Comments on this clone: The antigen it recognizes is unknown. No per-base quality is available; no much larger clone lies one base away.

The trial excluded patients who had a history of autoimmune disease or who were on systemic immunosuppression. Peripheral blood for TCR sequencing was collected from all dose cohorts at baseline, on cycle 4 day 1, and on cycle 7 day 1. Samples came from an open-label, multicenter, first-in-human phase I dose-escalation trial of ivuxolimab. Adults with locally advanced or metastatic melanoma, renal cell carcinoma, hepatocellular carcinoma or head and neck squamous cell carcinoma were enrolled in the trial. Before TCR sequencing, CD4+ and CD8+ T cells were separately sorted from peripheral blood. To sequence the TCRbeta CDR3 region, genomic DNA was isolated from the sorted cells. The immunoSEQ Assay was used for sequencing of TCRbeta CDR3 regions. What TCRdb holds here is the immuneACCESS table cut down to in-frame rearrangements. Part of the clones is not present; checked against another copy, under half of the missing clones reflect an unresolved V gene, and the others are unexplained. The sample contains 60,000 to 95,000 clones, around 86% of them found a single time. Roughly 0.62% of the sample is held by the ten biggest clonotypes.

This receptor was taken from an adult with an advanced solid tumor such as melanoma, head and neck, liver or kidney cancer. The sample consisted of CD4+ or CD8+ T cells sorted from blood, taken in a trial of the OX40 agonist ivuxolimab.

The CDR3 region has the sequence CAISERDGGTGELFF. The DNA reads as follows: TGTGCCATCAGTGAGAGGGACGGGGGCACCGGGGAGCTGTTTTTT. The rearranged chain carries TRBV10-3 and TRBJ2-2; the best D guess is TRBD2, with 6 bases matching. The CDR3 has 15 amino acids, counting the end cysteine and phenylalanine. Only the CDR3 DNA is retained, 45 bases long and in frame from the first base. The germline ends are 11 bases apart after V is trimmed by 2 bases and J by 4 bases. CDR1 is given as ENHRY and CDR2 as SYGVKD, both from the germline V gene.